This entry is about one TCR beta chain. Here immunoSEQ multiplex PCR was the method, and the copy in TCRdb shows in-frame clones only, minus some. The sample has 25,000 to 35,000 clones, roughly 87% seen once. The data are from a study of PD-1 blockade in classical Hodgkin lymphoma. Each patient relapsed following autologous stem cell transplantation, and prior brentuximab vedotin exposure differed. The study purified CD4+ T cells from thawed PBMCs using magnetic negative selection. CDR3 length: 12 residues. Trimming left V 3 bases short and J 3 bases short, with 6 bases between. CDR1 is SNHLY, CDR2 FYNNEI, per germline.

V usage is TRBV2 and J usage is TRBJ2-7; possible D gene TRBD1, 5 bases. The receptor's source is a human donor with classical Hodgkin lymphoma. Sequenced material: CD4+ T cells from blood, taken at baseline. CDR3 loop: CASSDRDYEQYF. CDR3 coding DNA: TGTGCCAGCAGTGACAGGGACTACGAGCAGTACTTC. Using reference TRBV2 and TRBJ2-7 for the parts outside the CDR3, the full variable domain is EPEVTQTPSHQVTQMGQEVILRCVPISNHLYFYWYRQILGQKVEFLVSFYNNEISEKSEIFDDQFSVERPDGSNFTLKIRSTKLEDSAMYFCASSDRDYEQYFGPGTRLTVT.